The 21 T cell receptor beta chains in this list originate from one sample, sequenced in a study of regulatory T cells in long-lasting Graves disease. Library construction for TCR beta used iRepertoire HTBI primers and Arm-PCR of CDR3 regions. TCRdb redid the calling of the multiplex PCR reads with MiXCR, one entry per CDR3 protein. This table has fewer than 450,000 distinct CDR3 sequences, over 12% appearing once. Time point in this sample: newly diagnosed GD, antithyroid drugs for less than 3 months. Making the TCR library involved RNA that had been extracted from PBMCs. The same sample was also studied in work on T cells in Graves' hyperthyroidism and ophthalmopathy.

The source material was peripheral blood mononuclear cells (PBMCs), sampled at new diagnosis, from a patient treated with antithyroid drugs. Receptor source: a woman in her thirties or forties with Graves disease.

This clonotype was detected many times. The chain joins TRBV9 to TRBJ2-3; TRBD2 aligns across 11 bases. Germline CDR1 reads SGDLS; CDR2 reads YYNGEE. CDR3 size: 16 residues. V dropped 0 bases and J dropped 9; count of bases not matched to a gene: 9. The CDR3 sequence is CASSVGLAGFGETQYF. The CDR3 DNA follows: TGTGCCAGCAGCGTAGGACTAGCGGGATTCGGGGAGACGCAGTATTTT.

On this clonotype: A much larger clonotype is one base distant, so this may be a read error. The gene calls are TRBV28 and TRBJ1-6; 7 bases agree with TRBD1. The V and J ends lost 6 bases and 9 bases, in that order; junction bases with no gene match: 8. The CDR3 has 14 amino acids. Per germline, CDR1 MDHEN and CDR2 SYDVKM. This chain's CDR3 is CASSEDRFASPLHF. DNA of the CDR3: TGTGCCAGCAGCGAGGACAGGTTTGCTTCACCCCTCCACTTT.

This chain links TRBV10-1 with TRBJ2-1; D gene uncertain. V gave up 0 bases and J gave up 9 bases, with 9 bases separating them. Germline V gives CDR1 WNHNN, CDR2 SYGVQD (reference sequence). CDR3 length: 13 amino acids. CDR3 residues: CASSESDRSEQFF. CDR3 coding DNA: TGCGCCAGCAGTGAGTCGGACCGGAGTGAGCAGTTCTTC.

This clonotype was picked up many times. V usage is TRBV12-3 or TRBV12-4 and J usage is TRBJ2-7; a weak D match, TRBD1 (6 bases). V dropped 6 bases and J dropped 0 bases, with 9 bases sitting between them. The CDR3 is 13 amino acids. The CDR3 spells CASRLDSSYEQYF. In DNA, the CDR3 is TGTGCCAGCAGGCTGGACAGCTCCTACGAGCAGTACTTC.

There are many counts of this clonotype. V is TRBV11-2 and J is TRBJ2-7; D is perhaps TRBD2 (5 bases). The V end was cut by 0 bases, the J end by 6 bases, with 12 bases between. Germline CDR1 and CDR2: SGHAT and FQNNGV. The CDR3 contains 14 residues. As DNA, the CDR3 is TGTGCCAGCAGCTTAGATCCGGGATGGGGCGAGCAGTACTTC. It is translated as CASSLDPGWGEQYF.

This clonotype was seen only a few times. A read error may explain this, as a much larger clone is one base away. The chain joins TRBV7-9 to TRBJ2-4, with 8 nucleotides matching TRBD1. After removal of 2 bases from V and 4 bases from J, the junction contained 1 base not matched to a gene. The CDR3 runs to 14 residues. Per germline, CDR1 SEHNR and CDR2 FQNEAQ (reference sequence). The CDR3 sequence is CASSLRQGKNIQYF. In nucleotides, the CDR3 is TGTGCCAGCAGCTTACGACAGGGGAAAAACATTCAGTACTTC.

V gene TRBV4-1 combines with J gene TRBJ2-5, with 14 bases lining up with TRBD2. The trim removed 4 bases at V and 1 base at J, leaving 2 bases unmatched. CDR3 length equals 16 residues. CDR1 MGHRA and CDR2 YSYEKL come from the germline V gene. The CDR3 reads CASSPGTSGGQETQYF. The CDR3 nucleotides read TGCGCCAGCAGCCCGGGGACTAGCGGGGGCCAAGAGACCCAGTACTTC.

For this clonotype: No conserved phenylalanine or tryptophan is present at the end of the CDR3, so a read error is the likely explanation. As DNA, the CDR3 is TGTGCCATCAGGGGGGCAGATACGCAGTATCTT. Residues: CAIRGADTQYL. The chain uses TRBV10-3 and TRBJ2-3; either TRBD1 or TRBD2 may fit D (5 bases each). The CDR3 contains 11 residues. Germline-derived CDR1 and CDR2 are ENHRY and SYGVKD. Trimming pared 6 bases from V and 4 bases from J, leaving 5 bases between.

The CDR3 region has the DNA TGTGCCAGTGCCGACAGTTGGGGGCCCGCCCGACTAGCGGGAGGGGGCATTCAGTACTTC. Protein product: CASADSWGPARLAGGGIQYF. V is TRBV19 and J is TRBJ2-4; 14 nucleotides agree with TRBD2. V dropped 8 bases and J dropped 9; count of bases not matched to a gene: 24. From germline, CDR1 is LNHDA and CDR2 SQIVND (reference sequence). This CDR3 contains 20 residues. The whole variable domain, filled in from reference TRBV19 and TRBJ2-4, reads DGGITQSPKYLFRKEGQNVTLSCEQNLNHDAMYWYRQDPGQGLRLIYYSQIVNDFQKGDIAEGYSVSREKKESFPLTVTSAQKNPTAFYLCASADSWGPARLAGGGIQYFGAGTRLSVL.

This clonotype was picked up a small number of times. This sequence joins TRBV20-1 and TRBJ1-6; possible D gene TRBD1, 6 bases. The CDR3 is 16 amino acids. The germline V gene encodes CDR1 DFQATT and CDR2 SNEGSKA (reference sequence). Trimming pared 0 bases from V and 2 bases from J, leaving 11 bases between. CDR3 nucleotide sequence: TGCAGTGCTAGAGATCGGGGGGCACCCTATAATTCACCCCTCCACTTT. Translating gives CSARDRGAPYNSPLHF.

Ten or more counts support this clonotype. CDR3 in amino acids: CSVRPDTEAFF. The CDR3 region has the DNA TGCAGCGTTAGGCCGGACACTGAAGCTTTCTTT. This chain connects TRBV29-1 to TRBJ1-1; D call uncertain. The CDR3 runs 11 residues. V was clipped by 5 bases and J by 3 bases, with 7 bases between them. The germline V gene encodes CDR1 SQVTM and CDR2 ANQGSEA.

Note on this clonotype: A far larger clone is one base from this, pointing to a likely read error. The J gene is TRBJ2-1, the V gene TRBV12-3 or TRBV12-4; no reliable D call. V dropped 1 base and J dropped 6 bases, with 7 bases sitting between them. The CDR3 spans 13 residues. The CDR3 reads CASSLGPFNEQFF. CDR3 DNA sequence: TGTGCCAGCAGTTTAGGACCGTTCAATGAGCAGTTCTTC.

On this clonotype itself: Since no conserved phenylalanine or tryptophan closes the CDR3, a read error is the likely cause. The chain joins TRBV27 to TRBJ1-5; no clear D. V dropped 3 bases and J dropped 6 bases, with 6 bases sitting between them. There are 12 residues in the CDR3. Germline V lookup: CDR1 MNHEY, CDR2 SMNVEV (reference sequence). The CDR3 region is CASSFWGQPQHS. The DNA for the CDR3 is TGTGCCAGCAGTTTTTGGGGTCAGCCCCAGCATTCT.

This clonotype was seen ten or more times. The rearrangement links TRBV2 to TRBJ2-5, with D tentatively TRBD2 (9 bases). Trimming left V 5 bases short and J 5 bases short, with 18 bases between. CDR3 size: 15 residues. CDR1 is SNHLY and CDR2 is FYNNEI in the germline V gene. Here the CDR3 reads CASSRQGTSRETQYF. The CDR3 coding sequence is TGTGCCAGCAGTCGACAGGGGACTAGCAGGGAGACCCAGTACTTC.

In this sample, this clonotype turned up a few times. The chain carries TRBV20-1 and TRBJ2-1, with TRBD2 identical over 13 bases. Trimming at V came to 2 bases and at J to 8 bases, leaving 6 bases not matched to a gene. Germline V CDR1 and CDR2: DFQATT, SNEGSKA (reference sequence). CDR3 length: 15 amino acids. The CDR3 is CSARSTSGRAHEQFF. The CDR3, as DNA: TGCAGTGCTAGATCAACTAGCGGGAGGGCCCATGAGCAGTTCTTC.

This chain connects TRBV3-1 to TRBJ2-5; tentatively, D is TRBD2 (6 bases). In germline, CDR1 is LGHDT, CDR2 YNNKEL (reference sequence). The CDR3 totals 13 residues. Trimming took 3 bases from V and 5 from J, leaving 10 bases between them. In nucleotides, the CDR3 is TGTGCCAGCAGCCACGGACTAACGGAGACCCAGTACTTC. Protein product: CASSHGLTETQYF.

This clonotype was counted at least ten times. The gene calls are TRBV20-1 and TRBJ1-1, with a possible D match to TRBD1 (5 bases). Per germline, CDR1 DFQATT and CDR2 SNEGSKA (reference sequence). The V end was cut by 3 bases, the J end by 5 bases, with 16 bases between. The CDR3 has 14 amino acids. CDR3 sequence reads: CSASDFGGKTEAFF. The CDR3 DNA follows: TGCAGTGCTAGTGATTTCGGGGGAAAAACTGAAGCTTTCTTT.

The table lists this clonotype with many counts. The genes are TRBV15 and TRBJ2-1, with D unclear. The V gene's germline CDR1 is LNHNV and CDR2 YYDKDF (reference sequence). The CDR3 contains 14 residues. Trimming took off 3 bases at V and 4 bases at J, with 10 bases between the two ends. This CDR3 reads CATSSNIDYNEQFF. The CDR3 coding sequence is TGTGCCACCAGCAGCAACATAGATTACAATGAGCAGTTCTTC.

In its sample, this clonotype was seen many times. The chain is built from TRBV28 and TRBJ2-7; D is undetermined. Germline CDR1 is MDHEN and CDR2 is SYDVKM. V gave up 5 bases and J gave up 1 base, with 12 bases separating them. CDR3 length: 14 amino acids. The CDR3 sequence: CASSGWNSSYEQYF. The CDR3, as DNA: TGTGCCAGCAGTGGCTGGAATTCTTCCTACGAGCAGTACTTC.

The J gene is TRBJ2-4, the V gene TRBV11-3; 11 bases agree with TRBD1. CDR1 is SGHNT and CDR2 is YENEEA in the germline V gene. This CDR3 comprises 18 residues. J gave up 6 bases and V 4 bases, and 14 bases lay outside the gene matches. In DNA, the CDR3 is TGTGCCAGCAGCTCCAAGCCCCGGACAGGGGGCCTGGGAAACATTCAGTACTTC. Its protein is CASSSKPRTGGLGNIQYF.

This clonotype was recorded at least ten times. The rearrangement uses TRBV7-3 and TRBJ2-1; 8 bases agree with TRBD2. V lost 5 bases and J lost 7; bases outside the gene matches: 7. Germline loops: CDR1 SGHTA, CDR2 FQGTGA. The CDR3 is 14 amino acids. The CDR3 nucleotides are TGTGCCAGCAGCCCGGGGGGGGTCGCGAATGAGCAGTTCTTC. This translates into CASSPGGVANEQFF.